This T cell receptor (beta chain) was documented in a study of PD-L1 blockade in urothelial cancer. Looking at the study overall: Patients' prior chemotherapy regimens numbered 0 to 3.

Generated by immunoSEQ multiplex PCR, the TCRdb table keeps only in-frame clones and is missing some. The sample gives tens of thousands of clones, around nine tenths of which show up once; about 23% is in the top ten. The germline V gene has CDR1 ENHRY and CDR2 SYGVKD. The CDR3 is 11 amino acids. V lost 3 bases and J lost 2, with 2 bases in between. Time point indicated: peripheral blood 6 weeks after treatment start. The cohort comprised individuals with locally advanced or metastatic urothelial carcinoma. This material consisted of PBMCs, taken around atezolizumab (anti-PD-L1) treatment. J is TRBJ2-7 and V is TRBV10-3; D not certain. This receptor was obtained from a man in his sixties with urothelial cancer. The chain's CDR3 is CAISDAYEQYF. The CDR3 nucleotides read TGTGCCATCAGTGACGCCTACGAGCAGTACTTC.